Below, 23 T cell receptor beta chains from the same sample are listed, as sequenced in a study of blood T cells in healthy people across ages (dated by TCRdb to 2015 to 2017). Library prep was done by 5' RACE. The sample was run on an Illumina HiSeq 2500. A second PCR of roughly 6 to 11 cycles was performed with a sample-barcoded 5' primer and a J-beta primer mix. TCRdb cleaned the public reads at Q25 with fastp, built clones with MiXCR and kept in-frame beta chains. Each CDR3 protein appears once, grouped with its most common genes and DNA. The sample table contains about 970,000 distinct CDR3 sequences; only one count was recorded for approximately 50% of them. The ten largest clones take up 20% to 25% of the sample. The sequenced material came from blood. The receptors derive from a woman aged 55-75 years in good health.

This clonotype appeared a few times. The chain is built from TRBV7-8 and TRBJ2-7, with 14 bases aligning to TRBD2. This CDR3 comprises 16 residues. V was clipped by 5 bases and J by 4 bases; unmatched bases: 7. CDR1 is SGHVS and CDR2 is FQNEAQ in the germline V gene. CDR3 DNA: TGTGCCAGCAGCCCAGCCCGGACTAGCGGGGGGTACGAGCAGTACTTC. Protein: CASSPARTSGGYEQYF. The full variable domain, rest sourced from reference TRBV7-8 and TRBJ2-7, is GAGVSQSPRYKVAKRGQDVALRCDPISGHVSLFWYQQALGQGPEFLTYFQNEAQLDKSGLPSDRFFAERPEGSVSTLKIQRTQQEDSAVYLCASSPARTSGGYEQYFGPGTRLTVT.

The sample holds a few counts of this clonotype. The chain carries TRBV7-3 and TRBJ2-7, with 7 bases matching TRBD2. This CDR3 region has 14 residues. The V gene end was trimmed by 5 bases and the J gene end by 3 bases; junction bases not matched to a gene: 7. Germline CDR1 SGHTA, CDR2 FQGTGA. In DNA, the CDR3 is TGTGCCAGCAGCAAAGCAGCGGGGCGCTACGAGCAGTACTTC. This encodes CASSKAAGRYEQYF.

The V call is TRBV3-1, the J call TRBJ1-2; D gene ambiguous. The CDR3 is 14 amino acids. The ends were cut back, 1 base at V and 4 bases at J, with 10 bases in the middle. Germline lookup yields CDR1 LGHDT and CDR2 YNNKEL (reference sequence). The CDR3 DNA sequence: TGTGCCAGCAGCCAAGGGGAATGGGCCTATGGCTACACCTTC. Residues: CASSQGEWAYGYTF.

The chain uses TRBV6-2 or TRBV6-3 and TRBJ2-7, with 10 positions matching TRBD2. Germline loops: CDR1 MNHEY, CDR2 SVGEGT. The length of the CDR3 is 17 residues. V lost 0 bases and J lost 2; bases outside the gene matches: 7. CDR3 nucleotide sequence: TGTGCCAGCAGTTACTCTAGCGGGAGGTCCAAGGCCTACGAGCAGTACTTC. Encoded protein: CASSYSSGRSKAYEQYF.

CDR3 coding DNA: TGCGCCAGCAGTACACCGGTCTTGGGGGGCAGGGACGAGCAGTACTTC. Its protein product is CASSTPVLGGRDEQYF. V is TRBV4-1 and J is TRBJ2-5; TRBD1 or TRBD2 may be the D gene (6 bases each). The DNA end lines up better with TRBJ2-7; the J call may be wrong. Germline lookup yields CDR1 MGHRA and CDR2 YSYEKL. The CDR3 runs 16 residues.

This clonotype was detected once. The rearrangement joins TRBV27 to TRBJ1-2; D may be TRBD1 (5 bases). Germline V lookup: CDR1 MNHEY, CDR2 SMNVEV (reference sequence). Trimming shortened V by 3 bases and J by 6 bases, and 14 bases separated the two germline ends. The CDR3 spans 14 residues. The CDR3 sequence: CASSFSGKINGYTF. CDR3 coding DNA: TGTGCCAGCAGTTTTTCAGGGAAGATCAATGGCTACACCTTC.

This clonotype was counted a few times. The DNA of the CDR3 is TGTGCCAGCAGTTTTCTGTTTGTTTCGGGAGGCCGGAAGGGGACAGATACGCAGTATTTT. It is translated as CASSFLFVSGGRKGTDTQYF. V usage is TRBV28 and J usage is TRBJ2-3; TRBD2 matches at 7 bases. V lost 3 bases to trimming and J lost 3 bases; unmatched junction nucleotides: 21. In germline, CDR1 is MDHEN, CDR2 SYDVKM. CDR3 length: 20 residues.

This clonotype was seen many times. The V gene is TRBV29-1, the J gene TRBJ2-1; no reliable D call. The germline CDR1 and CDR2 sequences are SQVTM and ANQGSEA. V gave up 4 bases and J gave up 8 bases, with 15 bases separating them. The CDR3 length is 13 residues. For the CDR3, the DNA is TGCAGCGTTGCCAGAAATCCCAGCGATGAGCAGTTCTTC. This sequence encodes CSVARNPSDEQFF.

This chain connects TRBV7-9 to TRBJ1-5, with TRBD1 matching 7 bases. V gave up 5 bases and J gave up 5 bases; unmatched junction bases: 6. CDR3 length: 14 residues. CDR1 and CDR2 from the germline V gene are SEHNR and FQNEAQ (reference sequence). CDR3 sequence (DNA): TGTGCCAGCAGCCGAGGACAGGTTTATCAGCCCCAGCATTTT. It specifies CASSRGQVYQPQHF.

This clonotype was counted a single time. This CDR3 reads CASSPRGWAPQPQHF. The DNA for the CDR3 is TGTGCCAGCAGCCCCAGAGGGTGGGCACCACAGCCCCAGCATTTT. The V gene is TRBV3-1, the J gene TRBJ1-5, with unresolved D. The CDR3 is made up of 15 amino acids. The germline CDR1 and CDR2 sequences are LGHDT and YNNKEL (reference sequence). The germline V and J ends were trimmed by 4 bases and 7 bases, with 17 bases remaining between them.

The V call is TRBV9, the J call TRBJ2-6, with D hard to call. Per the germline V gene, CDR1 is SGDLS and CDR2 is YYNGEE. The CDR3 length is 15 residues. V was clipped by 0 bases and J by 3 bases, with 7 bases between them. The CDR3, as DNA: TGTGCCAGCAGCGTAGGACCTAGTGGGGCCAACGTCCTGACTTTC. This codes for CASSVGPSGANVLTF.

A few counts support this clonotype. V is TRBV7-9 and J is TRBJ2-7; no definite D call. The V end was cut by 5 bases, the J end by 9 bases, with 17 bases between. The CDR3 is 13 residues long. CDR1 and CDR2 (germline): SEHNR, FQNEAQ (reference sequence). The CDR3 DNA follows: TGTGCCAGCAGCCCAGAGCTGGTCATAGGGCAGTACTTC. Its protein is CASSPELVIGQYF.

Here the CDR3 DNA reads TGTGCCAGCAGCCAAGATACCCTGCTCACCGGGGAGCTGTTTTTT. Protein: CASSQDTLLTGELFF. The V gene is TRBV4-2, the J gene TRBJ2-2; D is unresolved. Germline assignment: CDR1 LGHNA and CDR2 YNFKEQ. The CDR3 is 15 amino acids. V dropped 0 bases and J dropped 4 bases, with 9 bases sitting between them.

This clonotype was observed a handful of times. The V gene is TRBV5-1, the J gene TRBJ2-7; 7 nucleotides line up with TRBD1. The germline V gene has CDR1 SGHRS and CDR2 YFSETQ. J gave up 6 bases and V 7 bases, and 10 bases lay outside the gene matches. The CDR3 runs to 13 residues. The CDR3 DNA sequence: TGCGCCAGCGGACCGGGACAGATCTGCGAGCAGTACTTC. It specifies CASGPGQICEQYF.

This clonotype was observed a few times. The chain is built from TRBV10-3 and TRBJ2-7; D not resolved. Germline V lookup: CDR1 ENHRY, CDR2 SYGVKD. The CDR3 extends over 13 amino acids. V lost 8 bases to trimming and J lost 2 bases, with 13 bases between them. The CDR3 DNA reads as TGTGCCATCGCGGCGAAAGCACCCTACGAGCAGTACTTC. Its translation is CAIAAKAPYEQYF.

This clonotype appeared a few times. The V and J genes are TRBV25-1 and TRBJ2-7, with a tentative D call TRBD2 (5 bases). The CDR3 is made up of 13 amino acids. The V and J ends lost 6 bases and 3 bases respectively, with 12 bases between them. Germline V gene data show CDR1 as MGHDK and CDR2 as SYGVNS. The CDR3: CASRDSSNYEQYF. The CDR3 coding sequence is TGTGCCAGCAGGGACTCCTCTAACTACGAGCAGTACTTC.

This clonotype appeared a few times. The CDR3: CASSYSTTSGSTDTQYF. CDR3 DNA sequence: TGCGCCAGCAGCTACTCAACGACTAGCGGCTCCACAGATACGCAGTATTTT. The V gene is TRBV5-1, the J gene TRBJ2-3, with 9 bases identical to TRBD2. Germline CDR1 SGHRS, CDR2 YFSETQ. The CDR3 has 17 residues. With 3 bases clipped from V and 2 bases from J, the junction kept 10 bases outside the gene matches.

The rearrangement uses TRBV18 and TRBJ2-4, with 12 bases identical to TRBD2. Germline lookup yields CDR1 KGHSH and CDR2 LQKENI. The trim removed 0 bases at V and 6 bases at J, leaving 6 bases unmatched. The length of the CDR3 is 17 residues. The CDR3 nucleotides are TGTGCCAGCTCACCACCCTCTCGACTAGCGGGGGCAAACATTCAGTACTTC. Translation: CASSPPSRLAGANIQYF.

The chain uses TRBV5-1 and TRBJ2-1, with a possible D match to TRBD1 (6 bases). The tail of the sequence fits TRBJ2-7 better, so the J call may be wrong. This CDR3 spans 16 amino acids. The germline V gene has CDR1 SGHRS and CDR2 YFSETQ. The CDR3 bases are TGCGCCAGCAGACCCGGACAGAGGTACTCCTACAATGAGCAGTACTTC. Translated: CASRPGQRYSYNEQYF.

The rearrangement uses TRBV7-9 and TRBJ2-5; 14 bases align to TRBD2. The CDR3 extends over 16 amino acids. Germline values: CDR1 SEHNR, CDR2 FQNEAQ (reference sequence). J lost 2 bases, V lost 5 bases, and 4 bases had no gene match. The CDR3: CASSRGLAGGQETQYF. The CDR3 DNA is TGTGCCAGCAGCCGAGGACTAGCGGGAGGACAAGAGACCCAGTACTTC.

There are many counts of this clonotype. This sequence joins TRBV7-2 and TRBJ2-5, with no clear D. Trimming removed 2 bases at V and 11 bases at J, with 12 bases between. The CDR3 contains 12 residues. Germline loops: CDR1 SGHTA, CDR2 FQGNSA. The CDR3 DNA follows: TGTGCCAGCAGCTTATTTTTGAGAGAGCAGTACTTC. Its protein is CASSLFLREQYF.

The rearrangement links TRBV21-1 to TRBJ2-7; the tabulated D call, TRBD2, remains unverified against the DNA. TRBV21-1 is a pseudogene locus. This CDR3 comprises 17 residues. CDR3 nucleotides: TGTGCCAGCAGCAAAGTGACTAGCGGGAGCCCGGTTTACGAGCAGTACTTC. Its protein product is CASSKVTSGSPVYEQYF.

V is TRBV7-2 and J is TRBJ1-6, with TRBD1 as a possible D gene (6 bases). This CDR3 region has 16 residues. V lost 1 base and J 7 bases, leaving 14 bases between the germline ends. Germline V gives CDR1 SGHTA, CDR2 FQGNSA. CDR3 coding DNA: TGTACCAGCAGCTTAGGTAGGGGGGGACAAAATTCACCCCTCCACTTT. As protein: CTSSLGRGGQNSPLHF.